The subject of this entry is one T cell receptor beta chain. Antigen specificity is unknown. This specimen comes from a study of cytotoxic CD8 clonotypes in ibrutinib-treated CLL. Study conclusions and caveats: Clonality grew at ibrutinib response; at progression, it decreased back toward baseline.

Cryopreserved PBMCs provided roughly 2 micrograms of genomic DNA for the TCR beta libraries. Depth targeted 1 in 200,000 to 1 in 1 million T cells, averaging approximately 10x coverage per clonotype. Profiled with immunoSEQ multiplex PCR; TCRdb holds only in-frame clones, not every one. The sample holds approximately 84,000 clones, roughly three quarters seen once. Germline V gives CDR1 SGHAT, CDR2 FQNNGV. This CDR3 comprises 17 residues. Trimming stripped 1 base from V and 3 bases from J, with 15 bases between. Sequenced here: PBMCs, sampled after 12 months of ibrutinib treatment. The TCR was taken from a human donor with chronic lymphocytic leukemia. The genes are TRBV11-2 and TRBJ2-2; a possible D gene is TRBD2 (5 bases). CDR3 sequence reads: CASSLGPIGVYTGELFF. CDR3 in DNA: TGTGCCAGCAGCTTAGGGCCCATCGGGGTGTACACCGGGGAGCTGTTTTTT.